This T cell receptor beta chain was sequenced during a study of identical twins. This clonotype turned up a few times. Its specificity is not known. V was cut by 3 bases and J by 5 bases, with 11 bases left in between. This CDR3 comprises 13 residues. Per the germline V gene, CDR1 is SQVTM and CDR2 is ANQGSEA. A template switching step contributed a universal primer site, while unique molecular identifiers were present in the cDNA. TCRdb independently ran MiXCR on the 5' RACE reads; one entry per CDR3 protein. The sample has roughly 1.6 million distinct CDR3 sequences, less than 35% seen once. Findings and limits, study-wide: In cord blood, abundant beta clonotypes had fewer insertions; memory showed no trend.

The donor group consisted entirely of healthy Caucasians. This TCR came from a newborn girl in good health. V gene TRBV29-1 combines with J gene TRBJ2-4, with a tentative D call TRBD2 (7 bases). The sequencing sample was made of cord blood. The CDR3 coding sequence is TGCAGCGTTGACGAGGGGGGGGAAAACATTCAGTACTTC. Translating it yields CSVDEGGENIQYF.